This passage covers 27 T cell receptor beta chains from one sample sequenced in a study of graft-versus-host responses after intestinal transplantation. No antigen has been identified for these receptors. Sequenced by immunoSEQ multiplex PCR; TCRdb stores in-frame clones only, minus some. The repertoire consists of more than 100,000 clones, with roughly 93% occurring once and the leading ten covering less than 1.5%. Sequencing used unstimulated CD8+ T cells sorted from spleen or lymph node cells, obtained before intestinal transplant. Receptors were obtained from a human donor who received an intestinal transplant.

The chain links TRBV4-1 to TRBJ1-4; a weak D match, TRBD1 (6 bases). The CDR3 consists of 15 residues. Between the trimmed V and J ends, which lost 4 bases and 4 bases, there was a span of 13 bases. The V gene's germline CDR1 is MGHRA and CDR2 YSYEKL. CDR3 amino acids: CASSPRTDFNEKLFF. The CDR3 DNA sequence: TGCGCCAGCAGCCCCCGGACAGACTTTAATGAAAAACTGTTTTTT.

The chain joins TRBV9 to TRBJ1-1; D call uncertain. The CDR3 runs to 14 residues. V was shortened by 2 bases and J by 4 bases, with 12 bases between the two germline ends. Germline V CDR1 and CDR2: SGDLS, YYNGEE. CDR3: CASSVRFSATEAFF. CDR3 bases: TGTGCCAGCAGCGTTAGATTCTCAGCCACTGAAGCTTTCTTT. Full variable domain (outside the CDR3, taken from reference TRBV9 and TRBJ1-1): DSGVTQTPKHLITATGQRVTLRCSPRSGDLSVYWYQQSLDQGLQFLIQYYNGEERAKGNILERFSAQQFPDLHSELNLSSLELGDSALYFCASSVRFSATEAFFGQGTRLTVV.

The chain combines TRBV19 with TRBJ2-1; D is unclear. The CDR3 consists of 12 residues. V was shortened by 5 bases and J by 4 bases, with 6 bases between the two germline ends. The germline CDR1 and CDR2 sequences are LNHDA and SQIVND (reference sequence). The CDR3 sequence: CASSQEYNEQFF. The CDR3, as DNA: TGTGCCAGTAGTCAGGAATACAATGAGCAGTTCTTC.

The chain has TRBV7-9 and TRBJ1-6; no reliable D call. The germline CDR1 and CDR2 sequences are SEHNR and FQNEAQ (reference sequence). Trimming took 5 bases from V and 9 from J, leaving 17 bases between them. The CDR3 is 15 amino acids. CDR3 DNA: TGTGCCAGCAGCGAGACCGCCAATATCGGTTCACCCCTCCACTTT. It specifies CASSETANIGSPLHF.

The V and J genes are TRBV29-1 and TRBJ1-1; D is perhaps TRBD1 (6 bases). This CDR3 spans 12 amino acids. CDR1 is SQVTM, CDR2 ANQGSEA, per germline. V dropped 4 bases and J dropped 7 bases, with 13 bases sitting between them. The CDR3, as DNA: TGCAGCGTTGGGCGGGGGCAAGTTGAAGCTTTCTTT. It is translated as CSVGRGQVEAFF.

The V call is TRBV4-1, the J call TRBJ2-1; 10 bases agree with TRBD2. The CDR3 sequence is 15 residues long. CDR1 MGHRA and CDR2 YSYEKL come from the germline V gene. The V and J ends lost 3 bases and 5 bases, in that order; junction bases with no gene match: 4. The CDR3 loop reads CASSHERGGNNEQFF. CDR3 bases: TGCGCCAGCAGCCACGAGCGGGGGGGAAACAATGAGCAGTTCTTC.

This sequence joins TRBV7-6 and TRBJ2-3; D gene unclear. Trimming removed 2 bases from V and 0 bases from J, with 12 bases in between. Germline assignment: CDR1 SGHVS and CDR2 FNYEAQ. The CDR3 runs 16 residues. The CDR3 reads CASSLLSGGSTDTQYF. The CDR3 DNA reads as TGTGCCAGCAGCTTATTGTCGGGCGGTAGCACAGATACGCAGTATTTT.

The chain employs TRBV6-5 and TRBJ1-1, with D hard to call. Germline-derived CDR1 and CDR2 are MNHEY and SVGAGI. Deletions cut 3 bases from V and 1 base from J, with 12 bases between. This CDR3 region has 15 residues. CDR3 sequence: CASSYGAPENTEAFF. The DNA for the CDR3 is TGTGCCAGCAGTTATGGAGCCCCGGAGAACACTGAAGCTTTCTTT.

This clone was observed a single time. The gene calls are TRBV7-9 and TRBJ2-7, with 11 bases identical to TRBD2. Trimming took 4 bases from V and 0 from J; bases not matched to a gene: 5. Germline CDR1 SEHNR, CDR2 FQNEAQ (reference sequence). The CDR3 is 16 residues long. Here the CDR3 DNA reads TGTGCCAGCAGCTCCCCTAGCGGGGGGCCCTCCTACGAGCAGTACTTC. Protein: CASSSPSGGPSYEQYF. Drawing the rest from reference TRBV7-9 and TRBJ2-7, the complete variable domain is DTGVSQNPRHKITKRGQNVTFRCDPISEHNRLYWYRQTLGQGPEFLTYFQNEAQLEKSRLLSDRFSAERPKGSFSTLEIQRTEQGDSAMYLCASSSPSGGPSYEQYFGPGTRLTVT.

The chain is built from TRBV9 and TRBJ1-1; weak D call: TRBD1 (5 bases). The V gene's germline CDR1 is SGDLS and CDR2 YYNGEE. Trimming removed 3 bases from V and 0 bases from J, with 9 bases in between. CDR3 length: 14 residues. CDR3 nucleotides: TGTGCCAGCAGCGCCCAGGACATGAACACTGAAGCTTTCTTT. This sequence encodes CASSAQDMNTEAFF.

This clone was counted a single time. This chain joins TRBV11-2 and TRBJ2-5, with D possibly TRBD2 on 5 matching bases. This CDR3 region has 13 residues. V lost 3 bases and J 4 bases, leaving 9 bases between the germline ends. Per the germline V gene, CDR1 is SGHAT and CDR2 is FQNNGV. The CDR3 loop is CASSFWTRETQYF. The CDR3, as DNA: TGTGCCAGCAGCTTTTGGACTCGAGAGACCCAGTACTTC.

This clone was recorded once. V gene TRBV4-1 combines with J gene TRBJ1-1; no reliable D call. The V end was cut by 1 base, the J end by 4 bases, with 10 bases between. Per the germline V gene, CDR1 is MGHRA and CDR2 is YSYEKL. The CDR3 consists of 14 residues. CDR3 in amino acids: CASSQGGGVTEAFF. For the CDR3, the DNA is TGCGCCAGCAGCCAAGGAGGCGGGGTCACTGAAGCTTTCTTT.

The chain uses TRBV27 and TRBJ1-2, with 8 bases lining up with TRBD1. V was clipped by 3 bases and J by 4 bases; unmatched bases: 7. The CDR3 has 15 amino acids. Germline lookup yields CDR1 MNHEY and CDR2 SMNVEV (reference sequence). CDR3 DNA: TGTGCCAGCAGTTTCGATGGGACAGGTAGCTATGGCTACACCTTC. It is translated as CASSFDGTGSYGYTF.

This clone was recorded only once. The chain is built from TRBV6-4 and TRBJ2-1; TRBD1 aligns across 7 bases. V gave up 10 bases and J gave up 3 bases; unmatched junction bases: 6. The CDR3 contains 13 residues. Germline CDR1 MRHNA, CDR2 SNTAGT. The CDR3 reads CATTTGYYNEQFF. The CDR3 DNA reads TGTGCCACTACGACAGGGTACTACAATGAGCAGTTCTTC.

The CDR3 sequence: CASSLGVNQPQHF. The CDR3 bases are TGTGCCAGCAGCTTGGGAGTGAATCAGCCCCAGCATTTT. The chain has TRBV5-6 and TRBJ1-5; D is ambiguous. The CDR3 runs 13 residues. Germline CDR1 and CDR2: SGHDT and YYEEEE. Trimming cost V 0 bases and J 4 bases, with 5 bases left between them.

This clone was observed a single time. V usage is TRBV7-9 and J usage is TRBJ2-3, with unresolved D. There are 13 residues in the CDR3. In germline, CDR1 is SEHNR, CDR2 FQNEAQ (reference sequence). The V end was cut by 6 bases, the J end by 0 bases, with 7 bases between. The CDR3 reads CASSKVSTDTQYF. CDR3 DNA: TGTGCCAGCAGTAAGGTTAGCACAGATACGCAGTATTTT.

This clone showed up just a few times. The chain combines TRBV6-4 with TRBJ2-6, with no clear D. The germline CDR1 and CDR2 sequences are MRHNA and SNTAGT. Trimming pared 2 bases from V and 4 bases from J, leaving 6 bases between. This CDR3 has 14 residues. The CDR3 region is CASSDGKGANVLTF. As DNA, the CDR3 is TGTGCCAGCAGTGACGGAAAGGGGGCCAACGTCCTGACTTTC.

The J gene is TRBJ2-7, the V gene TRBV4-1; D gene uncertain. Germline values: CDR1 MGHRA, CDR2 YSYEKL. V lost 0 bases to trimming and J lost 1 base, with 4 bases between them. This CDR3 has 13 amino acids. CDR3 DNA sequence: TGCGCCAGCAGCCAAGAAGGGTCCTACGAGCAGTACTTC. This gives the protein CASSQEGSYEQYF.

This sequence joins TRBV2 and TRBJ2-7; 8 bases are shared with TRBD1. The CDR3 has 14 amino acids. The V gene end was trimmed by 9 bases and the J gene end by 2 bases; junction bases not matched to a gene: 9. CDR1 and CDR2 from the germline V gene are SNHLY and FYNNEI. This CDR3 reads CASSGTGPTYEQYF. CDR3 DNA sequence: TGTGCCAGTTCCGGGACAGGCCCTACCTACGAGCAGTACTTC.

The chain recombines TRBV6-1 with TRBJ1-3; TRBD1 is a possible D gene (5 bases). Germline V gene data show CDR1 as MNHNS and CDR2 as SASEGT. V was clipped by 7 bases and J by 8 bases, with 9 bases between them. This CDR3 spans 11 amino acids. In nucleotides, the CDR3 is TGTGCCAGCATCGGGGCGGACACCATATATTTT. This sequence encodes CASIGADTIYF.

J is TRBJ1-4 and V is TRBV30, with D uncertain. The CDR3 sequence is 19 residues long. Trimming left V 6 bases short and J 8 bases short, with 34 bases between. Looked up from germline, CDR1 is GTSNPN and CDR2 is SVGIG (reference sequence). CDR3 amino acids: CACNIPSFSRTAFYEKLFF. In DNA form, the CDR3 reads TGTGCCTGCAATATACCCTCATTTTCCCGGACTGCCTTCTACGAAAAACTGTTTTTT. Combining the CDR3 with reference TRBV30 and TRBJ1-4 gives the whole variable domain SQTIHQWPATLVQPVGSPLSLECTVEGTSNPNLYWYRQAAGRGLQLLFYSVGIGQISSEVPQNLSASRPQDRQFILSSKKLLLSDSGFYLCACNIPSFSRTAFYEKLFFGSGTQLSVL.

This chain connects TRBV4-2 to TRBJ2-1, with D tentatively TRBD1 or TRBD2 (6 bases each). The CDR3 length is 13 residues. Germline V lookup: CDR1 LGHNA, CDR2 YNFKEQ. Trimming cost V 1 base and J 8 bases, with 9 bases left between them. The CDR3 here is CASSQGGAYEQFF. The CDR3 nucleotides are TGTGCCAGCAGCCAAGGGGGGGCCTATGAGCAGTTCTTC.

The chain couples TRBV5-5 to TRBJ1-2, with 8 positions matching TRBD1. Trimming at V came to 1 base and at J to 3 bases, leaving 17 bases not matched to a gene. Germline V gene sequence: CDR1 SGHKS, CDR2 YYEKEE (reference sequence). The CDR3 sequence is 19 residues long. The CDR3 DNA sequence: TGTGCCAGCAGCTTGAGCCACCGACAGGGGAAGCTCTCTTACTATGGCTACACCTTC. The encoded protein is CASSLSHRQGKLSYYGYTF. The whole variable domain, filled in from reference TRBV5-5 and TRBJ1-2, reads DAGVTQSPTHLIKTRGQQVTLRCSPISGHKSVSWYQQVLGQGPQFIFQYYEKEERGRGNFPDRFSARQFPNYSSELNVNALLLGDSALYLCASSLSHRQGKLSYYGYTFGSGTRLTVV.

Points on this clone: This CDR3 is also generated by other DNA sequences in the sample. V is TRBV9 and J is TRBJ2-3; D gene uncertain. The ends were cut back, 0 bases at V and 5 bases at J, with 4 bases in the middle. CDR3 length equals 12 residues. From germline, CDR1 is SGDLS and CDR2 YYNGEE. The CDR3 DNA sequence: TGTGCCAGCAGCGTAGACGAAGATACGCAGTATTTT. Its protein is CASSVDEDTQYF.

The J gene is TRBJ2-1, the V gene TRBV5-1, with D tentatively TRBD1 (7 bases). This CDR3 spans 17 amino acids. The V end was cut by 0 bases, the J end by 5 bases, with 18 bases between. Germline-derived CDR1 and CDR2 are SGHRS and YFSETQ. CDR3 nucleotides: TGCGCCAGCAGCTTGGGGGCAGGGGGGATTTTCGACAATGAGCAGTTCTTC. Translating it yields CASSLGAGGIFDNEQFF.

J is TRBJ1-1 and V is TRBV7-6, with no clear D. The V and J ends lost 4 bases and 0 bases respectively, with 9 bases between them. Germline CDR1 reads SGHVS; CDR2 reads FNYEAQ. This CDR3 spans 14 amino acids. CDR3 sequence (DNA): TGTGCCAGCAGCTCCGGGGAGTTGAACACTGAAGCTTTCTTT. Translated: CASSSGELNTEAFF. The whole variable domain, filled in from reference TRBV7-6 and TRBJ1-1, reads GAGVSQSPRYKVTKRGQDVALRCDPISGHVSLYWYRQALGQGPEFLTYFNYEAQQDKSGLPNDRFSAERPEGSISTLTIQRTEQRDSAMYRCASSSGELNTEAFFGQGTRLTVV.

The table lists this clone with a count of one. The chain joins TRBV12-5 to TRBJ1-2; 10 bases are a match to TRBD1. The CDR3 sequence is 19 residues long. The germline gives CDR1 LGHNT, CDR2 FRNRAP. J lost 1 base, V lost 2 bases, and 13 bases had no gene match. This CDR3 reads CASGLSPAPGQGINYGYTF. Written as DNA, the CDR3 is TGTGCTAGTGGTTTGTCTCCGGCTCCGGGACAGGGGATTAACTATGGCTACACCTTC.